Listed here are 22 T cell receptor beta chains from one sample, sequenced in a study of T cell responses to AZD1222 COVID-19 vaccine (dated by TCRdb to about 2021). Per the publication, the time point label means: baseline before first vaccination. Libraries were prepared through the immunoSEQ multiplex PCR assay. The immuneACCESS repertoire file appears here via TCRdb, limited to in-frame rearrangements. These files lack a portion of the clones; in checked studies, under half of the deficit traces to unresolved V genes, and the cause of the others is not known. The sample has over 100,000 clones on record, around 84% of them singletons. The ten largest clones represent approximately 12% of the sample. Sequenced here: peripheral blood, sampled on day 0 of AZD1222 vaccination. All receptors derive from an adult in good health.

This clone was picked up a small number of times. V usage is TRBV28 and J usage is TRBJ1-1; 10 bases agree with TRBD1. CDR3 length equals 14 residues. Trimming at V came to 5 bases and at J to 5 bases, leaving 5 bases not matched to a gene. CDR1 and CDR2 (germline): MDHEN, SYDVKM. The CDR3 DNA follows: TGTGCCAGCAGTCCCGGACAGGGGGGGACTGAAGCTTTCTTT. As protein: CASSPGQGGTEAFF.

This clone was observed once. This chain links TRBV5-1 with TRBJ1-2; TRBD1 is a possible D gene (6 bases). Trimming took off 6 bases at V and 2 bases at J, with 11 bases between the two ends. CDR3 length: 13 residues. Germline V CDR1 and CDR2: SGHRS, YFSETQ. The CDR3 spells CASTVGQNYGYTF. Here the CDR3 DNA reads TGCGCCAGCACCGTAGGACAGAACTATGGCTACACCTTC.

A few counts support this clone. The rearrangement joins TRBV29-1 to TRBJ2-1, with 8 bases fitting TRBD1. The CDR3 runs 14 residues. J gave up 2 bases and V 6 bases, and 6 bases lay outside the gene matches. Germline values: CDR1 SQVTM, CDR2 ANQGSEA. The CDR3 DNA sequence: TGCAGCGTCCATCAGGGGGCCACCTACAATGAGCAGTTCTTC. This sequence encodes CSVHQGATYNEQFF.

CDR3 in amino acids: CSVVGGEITYEQYF. CDR3 nucleotide sequence: TGCAGCGTTGTGGGGGGAGAGATCACCTACGAGCAGTACTTC. The chain employs TRBV29-1 and TRBJ2-7; possible D gene TRBD2, 6 bases. Trimming removed 4 bases at V and 2 bases at J, with 15 bases between. The CDR3 contains 14 residues. Germline CDR1 is SQVTM and CDR2 is ANQGSEA.

This clone was counted between two and nine times. The V call is TRBV28, the J call TRBJ1-1; D unclear. V lost 5 bases and J lost 10, with 14 bases in between. This CDR3 spans 12 amino acids. CDR1 is MDHEN and CDR2 is SYDVKM in the germline V gene. The CDR3 sequence: CASSTGKGVAFF. The CDR3 DNA sequence: TGTGCCAGCAGTACTGGGAAGGGAGTAGCTTTCTTT.

In this sample, this clone turned up a few times. The rearrangement uses TRBV12-5 and TRBJ1-2; no reliable D call. The CDR3 covers 11 residues. Germline CDR1 reads LGHNT; CDR2 reads FRNRAP. The V end was cut by 4 bases, the J end by 7 bases, with 7 bases between. The CDR3 DNA follows: TGTGCTAGTGGTTCCGAGGTTGGCTACACCTTC. As protein: CASGSEVGYTF. Full variable domain (missing parts from reference TRBV12-5 and TRBJ1-2): DARVTQTPRHKVTEMGQEVTMRCQPILGHNTVFWYRQTMMQGLELLAYFRNRAPLDDSGMPKDRFSAEMPDATLATLKIQPSEPRDSAVYFCASGSEVGYTFGSGTRLTVV.

The genes are TRBV9 and TRBJ2-3; D gene uncertain. CDR3 length equals 12 residues. Germline V gives CDR1 SGDLS, CDR2 YYNGEE. V gave up 0 bases and J gave up 9 bases, with 8 bases separating them. The CDR3 sequence is CASSVEVGTQYF. Written as DNA, the CDR3 is TGTGCCAGCAGCGTAGAGGTCGGCACGCAGTATTTT.

The genes are TRBV7-3 and TRBJ2-1; D might be TRBD1 (6 bases). With 2 bases removed from V and 6 bases from J, the gap between germline ends came to 14 bases. This CDR3 comprises 15 residues. Germline V gives CDR1 SGHTA, CDR2 FQGTGA. CDR3 in DNA: TGTGCCAGCAGCTTAGGGCAGGGGCCAATCAATGAGCAGTTCTTC. Translation gives CASSLGQGPINEQFF.

A note on this clone: At one of its ends the junction is not consistent with the germline gene, which may arise from a read error. V gene TRBV6-2 or TRBV6-3 combines with J gene TRBJ1-6; weak D call: TRBD1 (6 bases). The germline CDR1 and CDR2 sequences are MNHEY and SVGEGT. The CDR3 has 16 amino acids. This chain's CDR3 is CASSHSKGGFNSPLHF. CDR3 nucleotides: TGTGCCAGCAGTCACTCGAAAGGGGGGTTTAATTCACCCCTCCACTTT.

The rearrangement joins TRBV19 to TRBJ2-3; maybe TRBD2 (7 bases). The CDR3 covers 14 residues. Germline-derived CDR1 and CDR2 are LNHDA and SQIVND (reference sequence). The V end lost 8 bases, the J end lost 1 base, and 13 bases lay between the germline ends. This CDR3 reads CASWGGQRTDTQYF. The CDR3 bases are TGTGCCAGTTGGGGGGGACAACGCACAGATACGCAGTATTTT.

The gene calls are TRBV9 and TRBJ2-1; 7 positions match TRBD2. There are 15 residues in the CDR3. The trim removed 3 bases at V and 3 bases at J, leaving 6 bases unmatched. The V gene's germline CDR1 is SGDLS and CDR2 YYNGEE. The CDR3 sequence is CASSARERGYNEQFF. The CDR3 nucleotides read TGTGCCAGCAGCGCCCGGGAGCGGGGCTACAATGAGCAGTTCTTC.

The chain combines TRBV10-3 with TRBJ1-1; 11 bases align to TRBD1. The CDR3 loop spans 13 amino acids. The V and J ends lost 11 bases and 5 bases, in that order; junction bases with no gene match: 7. CDR1 is ENHRY, CDR2 SYGVKD, per germline. CDR3 in amino acids: CAVAGTGGTEAFF. The CDR3, as DNA: TGTGCCGTAGCCGGGACAGGGGGAACTGAAGCTTTCTTT.

Comment on this clone: Other DNA sequences within the sample encode an identical CDR3. The J gene is TRBJ2-1, the V gene TRBV2; no clear D. V was trimmed by 4 bases and J by 4 bases, leaving 2 bases between them. The CDR3 covers 11 residues. Germline V CDR1 and CDR2: SNHLY, FYNNEI. The CDR3 is CASSGYNEQFF. The CDR3 DNA follows: TGTGCCAGCAGTGGTTACAATGAGCAGTTCTTC.

The rearrangement joins TRBV28 to TRBJ1-3; the D gene is possibly TRBD1 (5 bases). The CDR3 covers 16 residues. Per germline, CDR1 MDHEN and CDR2 SYDVKM. V dropped 5 bases and J dropped 0 bases, with 14 bases sitting between them. The CDR3, as DNA: TGTGCCAGCAGTCTCAGGGCCATAAGCTCTGGAAACACCATATATTTT. It translates to CASSLRAISSGNTIYF.

This clone came up a few times. The chain joins TRBV7-2 to TRBJ1-2; D gene unclear. The V gene's germline CDR1 is SGHTA and CDR2 FQGNSA. The CDR3 has 12 amino acids. Trimming took 5 bases from V and 4 from J, leaving 8 bases between them. Written as DNA, the CDR3 is TGTGCCAGCAGCGAAAACAGCTATGGCTACACCTTC. Amino acid sequence: CASSENSYGYTF.

The rearrangement links TRBV27 to TRBJ1-1; 10 bases map to TRBD1. Germline-derived CDR1 and CDR2 are MNHEY and SMNVEV (reference sequence). CDR3 length: 14 amino acids. V lost 2 bases to trimming and J lost 7 bases; unmatched junction nucleotides: 4. The CDR3 here is CASSLGTGVGEAFF. CDR3 coding DNA: TGTGCCAGCAGTTTAGGGACAGGGGTGGGTGAAGCTTTCTTT.

The chain uses TRBV23-1 and TRBJ2-7, with TRBD1 as a possible D gene (5 bases). TRBV23-1 has ORF status, its function being uncertain. This CDR3 region has 16 residues. The germline V and J ends were trimmed by 9 bases and 0 bases, with 21 bases remaining between them. CDR3 nucleotide sequence: TGCGCCAGTGGATCAGGGCTCCCAGGCCACTCCTACGAGCAGTACTTC. Translated, it gives CASGSGLPGHSYEQYF.

This clone was seen only a few times. The chain is built from TRBV5-6 and TRBJ1-2; D gene ambiguous. Germline V gives CDR1 SGHDT, CDR2 YYEEEE. V gave up 5 bases and J gave up 5 bases, with 25 bases separating them. This CDR3 is 17 amino acids long. The CDR3 region is CASRPESTHSTGYGYTF. The CDR3 DNA reads as TGTGCCAGCAGGCCAGAATCGACCCACTCGACTGGATATGGCTACACCTTC.

Details on this clone: Mismatch with germline at one junction end may stem from a read error. The V and J genes are TRBV24-1 and TRBJ2-2; D gene unclear. The CDR3 length is 12 residues. The germline gives CDR1 KGHDR, CDR2 SFDVKD. The CDR3 region has the DNA TGTGCCACCATTAAATCGCCATTCCGAGCTGTTTTT. Protein sequence: CATIKSPFRAVF.

Here the CDR3 DNA reads TGCGCCAGCAGCTTGGAAGCCAGCAACTATGGCTACACCTTC. It codes for CASSLEASNYGYTF. The chain employs TRBV5-1 and TRBJ1-2; D unresolved. This CDR3 has 14 residues. Germline assignment: CDR1 SGHRS and CDR2 YFSETQ. Trimming took off 0 bases at V and 2 bases at J, with 8 bases between the two ends.

The chain couples TRBV5-1 to TRBJ2-7; D is unclear. There are 13 residues in the CDR3. Germline V gene lookup returns CDR1 SGHRS and CDR2 YFSETQ. The V end lost 4 bases, the J end lost 4 bases, and 12 bases lay between the germline ends. The DNA of the CDR3 is TGCGCCAGCAGCCCGGTCCCTTTTTACGAGCAGTACTTC. Translating it yields CASSPVPFYEQYF.

This chain joins TRBV7-9 and TRBJ1-2; D may be TRBD1 (5 bases). V was cut by 1 base and J by 13 bases, with 16 bases left in between. Germline V lookup: CDR1 SEHNR, CDR2 FQNEAQ (reference sequence). The CDR3 contains 13 residues. The CDR3 protein is CASSLEGLGVGTF. CDR3 DNA sequence: TGTGCCAGCAGCTTAGAGGGCCTAGGGGTCGGCACCTTC.